Here is one T cell receptor beta chain with its context. TCRdb keeps only in-frame clones here, not all; method: immunoSEQ multiplex PCR. The sample records 75,000 to 95,000 clones, about 89% being singletons. From germline, CDR1 is SEHNR and CDR2 FQNEAQ (reference sequence). Germline trimming cut 1 base from V and 6 bases from J; bases unmatched to any gene: 13. The CDR3 extends over 17 amino acids. The sample is drawn from a study of technical replicates of blood from four donors. This TCR came from a human donor in good health. Sequences were obtained from T cells isolated from PBMCs. This rearrangement joins TRBV7-9 to TRBJ1-1; TRBD1 matches 8 bases. CDR3 residues: CASSLVGGVRGQPEAFF. The DNA of the CDR3 is TGTGCCAGCAGCTTAGTAGGAGGAGTCAGGGGGCAACCTGAAGCTTTCTTT.